The source of this T cell receptor beta chain is a study of molecular identifiers for immune sequencing clone quantification (dated by TCRdb to the late 2010s). Regarding the study in general: For a replicate experiment, RNA from roughly 20,000 or 100,000 naive CD8 T cells was divided into five aliquots, and four of the five aliquots were sequenced. CD8 T cells were used in a methods study to benchmark molecular-identifier clustering-based TCR repertoire sequencing (MIDCIRS) and TCR RNA copy counting. Study-wide conclusions, independent of this receptor: Modeling estimated roughly 3 recovered TCR RNA copies per cell, compared with roughly 10 by digital PCR, which implies approximately 30% capture efficiency. Highly expanded clone sizes could be underestimated because identical TCR molecules may share a barcode. Clones above 20 RNA copies held over 98% of molecules in CMV-specific effector cells but under 1% in naive cells. When barcode sub-clustering was left out, chimeric consensus sequences inflated TCR diversity, with chimeras reaching as high as 47%. Spiked-in Jurkat TCR RNA (10 copies' worth), which is not part of the donor repertoire, was contained in the naive libraries. A single cell's worth of spiked-in Jurkat TCR RNA was reported detectable even among around 970,000 naive CD8 T cells.

CDR1 and CDR2, per the germline V gene, are SGDLS and YYNGEE. Deletion took 4 bases off V and 8 bases off J, with a span of 13 bases between the germline ends. The CDR3 sequence holds 13 residues, the cysteine and phenylalanine included. Of all the DNA, just the CDR3 is kept, 39 bases in frame from base 1. Libraries were made using PCR. TCRdb names Illumina HiSeq 4000 as the instrument used. Bulk TCR libraries were prepared as previously described, using TCR primers listed in Table S5. Purification of total RNA was performed with the Qiagen AllPrep DNA/RNA kit. Before analysis, reads from multiple sequencing runs of one library were combined. The authors processed their data as follows. Reads were retained only if their TCR constant sequence matched exactly, and those retained reads were trimmed to 150 nt and grouped according to their 12-nt molecular barcodes. Reads inside each barcode group were sub-clustered using a 15% Levenshtein threshold, and a quality-weighted consensus sequence was constructed for each RNA molecule. Non-functional sequences were filtered out, along with any lower-count sequence sitting one edit away from another sequence. Based on a fit of two negative binomial distributions, barcode sub-clusters having less than 20% of the maximum read count were discarded. In-frame beta chains were kept once TCRdb had trimmed the public reads at Q25 with fastp and called clones with MiXCR. Identical CDR3 proteins give one entry, which carries the most common genes and DNA. TCRdb, not the original authors, processed these V and J calls. The sample yields 460,000 or so distinct CDR3 sequences; roughly 23% were counted once. The ten largest clones add up to around 0.86% of the sample.

Libraries of naive CD8 T cells were generated from roughly 20,000 to 1,000,000 sorted cells, with 10%, 30% or 50% of the purified RNA used. On a BD FACSAria II, naive CD8 T cells were FACS-sorted as CD8+CD4-CCR7+CD45RA+ and collected into RLT Plus buffer. To test detection sensitivity, Jurkat RNA equal to approximately ten TCR copies was added to samples of roughly 19,000-1,100,000 naive CD8 T cells. Enrichment of CD8 T cells was performed with RosetteSep CD8+ T Cell Enrichment Cocktail and Ficoll-Paque, after which ACK red cell lysis was carried out. This clonotype has a count of ten or more. This clone's antigen is unknown. Qualities for individual bases were not recorded, and no much larger clone is one base off.

The sample taken for sequencing was naive CD8+ T cells from blood, with Jurkat cell RNA spiked in. The sample's cell subset or site label, decoded: FACS-sorted CD8+CD4-CCR7+CD45RA+ naive T cells. Rearrangement joined TRBV9 to TRBJ2-1; too little of a D gene remains to name it. This clonotype was sampled from a human donor in good health. Some libraries in this study had Jurkat cell RNA spiked in. The DNA sequence is TGTGCCAGCAGCCTCACATTGGCGGATGAGCAGTTCTTC. Its protein is CASSLTLADEQFF.